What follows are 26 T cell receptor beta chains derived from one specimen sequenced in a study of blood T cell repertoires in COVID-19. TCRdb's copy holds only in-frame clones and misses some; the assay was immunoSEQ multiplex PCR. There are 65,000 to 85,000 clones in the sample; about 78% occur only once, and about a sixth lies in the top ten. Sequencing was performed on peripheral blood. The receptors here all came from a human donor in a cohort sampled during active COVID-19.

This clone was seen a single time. For the CDR3, the DNA is TGTGCCAGCAGTTACGCGGCGGTTGAGCAGTTCTTC. Translation: CASSYAAVEQFF. This chain links TRBV6-2 or TRBV6-3 with TRBJ2-1; no clear D. The CDR3 covers 12 residues. V was shortened by 2 bases and J by 9 bases, with 8 bases between the two germline ends. CDR1 is MNHEY, CDR2 SVGEGT, per germline.

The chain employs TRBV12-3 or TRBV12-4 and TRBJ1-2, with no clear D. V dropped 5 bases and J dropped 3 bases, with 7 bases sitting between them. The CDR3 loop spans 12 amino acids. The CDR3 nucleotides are TGTGCCAGCAGTCCCCAATACTATGGCTACACCTTC. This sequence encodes CASSPQYYGYTF.

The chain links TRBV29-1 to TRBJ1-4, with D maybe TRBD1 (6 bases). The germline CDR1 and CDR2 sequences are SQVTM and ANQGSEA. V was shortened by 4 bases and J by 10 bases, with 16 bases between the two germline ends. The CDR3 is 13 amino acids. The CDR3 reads CSVGERGGGKLFF. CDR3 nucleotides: TGCAGCGTTGGGGAGAGGGGGGGCGGAAAACTGTTTTTT.

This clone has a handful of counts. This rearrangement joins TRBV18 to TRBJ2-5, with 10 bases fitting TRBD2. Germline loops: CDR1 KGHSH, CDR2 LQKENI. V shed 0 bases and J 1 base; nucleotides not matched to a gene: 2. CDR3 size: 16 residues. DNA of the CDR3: TGTGCCAGCTCACCACCGGGACTAGCGTTCCAAGAGACCCAGTACTTC. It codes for CASSPPGLAFQETQYF.

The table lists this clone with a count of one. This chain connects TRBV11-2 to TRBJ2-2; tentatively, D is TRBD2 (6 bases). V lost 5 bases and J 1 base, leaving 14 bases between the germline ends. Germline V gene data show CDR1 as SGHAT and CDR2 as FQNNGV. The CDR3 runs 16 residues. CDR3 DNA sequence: TGTGCCAGCAGCGACGCGGGGCGGGGGAACACCGGGGAGCTGTTTTTT. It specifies CASSDAGRGNTGELFF. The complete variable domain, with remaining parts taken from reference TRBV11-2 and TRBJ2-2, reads EAGVAQSPRYKIIEKRQSVAFWCNPISGHATLYWYQQILGQGPKLLIQFQNNGVVDDSQLPKDRFSAERLKGVDSTLKIQPAKLEDSAVYLCASSDAGRGNTGELFFGEGSRLTVL.

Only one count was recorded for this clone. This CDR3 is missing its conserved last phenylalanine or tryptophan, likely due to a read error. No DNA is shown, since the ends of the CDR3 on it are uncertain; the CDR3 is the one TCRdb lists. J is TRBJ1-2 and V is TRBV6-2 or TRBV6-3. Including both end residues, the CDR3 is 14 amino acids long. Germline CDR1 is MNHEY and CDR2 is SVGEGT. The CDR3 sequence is CASSRVLCIGKTYG.

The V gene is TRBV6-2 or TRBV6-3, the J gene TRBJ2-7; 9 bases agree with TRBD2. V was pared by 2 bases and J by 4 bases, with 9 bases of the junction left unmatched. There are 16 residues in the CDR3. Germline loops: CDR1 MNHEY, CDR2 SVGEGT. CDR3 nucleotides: TGTGCCAGCAGTTACAGAGCGGGAGGATATAGTTACGAGCAGTACGTC. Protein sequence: CASSYRAGGYSYEQYV.

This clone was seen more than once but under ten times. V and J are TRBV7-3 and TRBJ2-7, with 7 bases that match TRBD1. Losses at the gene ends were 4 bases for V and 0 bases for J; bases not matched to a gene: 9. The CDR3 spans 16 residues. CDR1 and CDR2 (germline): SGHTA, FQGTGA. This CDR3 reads CASSSSGTVNSYEQYF. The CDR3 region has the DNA TGTGCCAGCAGCTCCTCCGGGACAGTAAACTCCTACGAGCAGTACTTC.

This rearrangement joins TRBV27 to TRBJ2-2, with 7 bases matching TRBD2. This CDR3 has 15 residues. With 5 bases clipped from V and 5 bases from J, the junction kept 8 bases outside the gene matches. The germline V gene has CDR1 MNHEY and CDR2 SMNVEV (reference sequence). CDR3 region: CASSRPGLPTGELFF. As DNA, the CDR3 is TGTGCCAGCAGTCGCCCGGGACTACCGACCGGGGAGCTGTTTTTT.

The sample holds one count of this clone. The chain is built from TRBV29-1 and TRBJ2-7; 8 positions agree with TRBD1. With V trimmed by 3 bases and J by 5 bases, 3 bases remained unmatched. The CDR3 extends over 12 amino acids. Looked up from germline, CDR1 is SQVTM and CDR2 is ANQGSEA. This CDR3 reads CSVDRGLDEQYF. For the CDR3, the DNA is TGCAGCGTTGACAGGGGGCTGGACGAGCAGTACTTC.

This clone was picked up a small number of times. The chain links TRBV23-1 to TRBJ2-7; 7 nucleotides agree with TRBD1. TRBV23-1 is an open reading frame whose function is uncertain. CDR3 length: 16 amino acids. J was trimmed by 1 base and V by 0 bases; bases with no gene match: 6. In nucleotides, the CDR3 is TGCGCCAGCAGTCAATCCCGCGACAGGGCGTCCTACGAGCAGTACGTC. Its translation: CASSQSRDRASYEQYV.

CDR3 nucleotides: TGTGCCAGCAGCTTGGGGGTACCAGGCTACGAGCAGTACTTC. This gives the protein CASSLGVPGYEQYF. This chain joins TRBV5-6 and TRBJ2-7, with D unclear. The CDR3 is 14 amino acids. V was trimmed by 0 bases and J by 3 bases, leaving 10 bases between them. Germline values: CDR1 SGHDT, CDR2 YYEEEE.

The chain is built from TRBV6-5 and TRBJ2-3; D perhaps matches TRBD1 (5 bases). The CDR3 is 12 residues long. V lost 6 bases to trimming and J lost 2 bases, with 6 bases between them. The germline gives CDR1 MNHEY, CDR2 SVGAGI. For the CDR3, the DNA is TGTGCCAGCAGGACAGACACAGATACGCAGTATTTT. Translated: CASRTDTDTQYF.

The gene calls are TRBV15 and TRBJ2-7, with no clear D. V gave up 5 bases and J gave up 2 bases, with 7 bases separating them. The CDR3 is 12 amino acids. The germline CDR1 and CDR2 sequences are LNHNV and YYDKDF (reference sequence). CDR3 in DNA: TGTGCCACCAGCGACACCCCCTACGAGCAGTACGTC. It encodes CATSDTPYEQYV.

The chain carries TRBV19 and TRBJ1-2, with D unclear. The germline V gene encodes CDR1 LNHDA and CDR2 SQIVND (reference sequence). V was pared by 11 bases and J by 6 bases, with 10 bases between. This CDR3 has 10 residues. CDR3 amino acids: CAAGENGYTF. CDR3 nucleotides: TGTGCCGCCGGGGAAAATGGCTACACCTTC.

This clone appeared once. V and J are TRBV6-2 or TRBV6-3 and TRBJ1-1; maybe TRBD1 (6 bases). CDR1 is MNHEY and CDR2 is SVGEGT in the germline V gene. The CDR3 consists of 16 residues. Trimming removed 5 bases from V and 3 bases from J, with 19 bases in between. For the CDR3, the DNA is TGTGCCAGCAGTCTTGCGGTATACAGGGTTGACACTGAAGCTTTCTTT. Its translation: CASSLAVYRVDTEAFF.

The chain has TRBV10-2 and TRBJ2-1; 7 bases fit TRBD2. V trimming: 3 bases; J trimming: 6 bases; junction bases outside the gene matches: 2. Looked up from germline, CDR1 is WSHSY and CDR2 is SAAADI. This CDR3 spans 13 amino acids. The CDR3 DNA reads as TGCGCCAGCAGTGATACTAGCGCCAATGAGCAGTTCTTC. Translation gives CASSDTSANEQFF.

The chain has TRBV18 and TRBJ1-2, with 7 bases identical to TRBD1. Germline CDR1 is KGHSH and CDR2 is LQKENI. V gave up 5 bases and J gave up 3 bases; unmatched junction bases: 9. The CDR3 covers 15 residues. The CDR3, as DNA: TGTGCCAGCTCAAGGGACAGAGATGAGGACTATGGCTACACCTTC. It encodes CASSRDRDEDYGYTF.

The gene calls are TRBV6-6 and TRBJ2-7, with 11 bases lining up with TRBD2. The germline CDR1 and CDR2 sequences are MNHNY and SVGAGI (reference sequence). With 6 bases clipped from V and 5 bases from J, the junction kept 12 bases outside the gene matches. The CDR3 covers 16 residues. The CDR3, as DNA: TGTGCCAGCAGGCCAACTAGCGGGGGACGAGCGAACGAGCAGTACTTC. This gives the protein CASRPTSGGRANEQYF.

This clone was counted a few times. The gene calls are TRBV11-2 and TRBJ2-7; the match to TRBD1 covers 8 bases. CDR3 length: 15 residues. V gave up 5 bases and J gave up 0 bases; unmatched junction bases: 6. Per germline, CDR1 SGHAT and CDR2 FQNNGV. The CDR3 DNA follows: TGTGCCAGCAGCCGTGGACAGGGCGGCTCCTACGAGCAGTACGTC. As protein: CASSRGQGGSYEQYV.

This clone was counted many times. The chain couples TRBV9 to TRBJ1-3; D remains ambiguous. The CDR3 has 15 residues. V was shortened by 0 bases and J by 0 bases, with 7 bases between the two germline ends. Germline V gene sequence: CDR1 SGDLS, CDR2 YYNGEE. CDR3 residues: CASSVGSSSGNTIYF. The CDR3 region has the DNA TGTGCCAGCAGCGTAGGAAGTAGCTCTGGAAACACCATATATTTT.

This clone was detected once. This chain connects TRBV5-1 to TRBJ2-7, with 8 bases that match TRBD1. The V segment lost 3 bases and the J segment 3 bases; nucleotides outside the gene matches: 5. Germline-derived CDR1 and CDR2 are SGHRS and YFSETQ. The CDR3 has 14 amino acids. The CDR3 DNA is TGCGCCAGCAGCTCGACAGGGGTAAACTACGAGCAGTACTTC. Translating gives CASSSTGVNYEQYF.

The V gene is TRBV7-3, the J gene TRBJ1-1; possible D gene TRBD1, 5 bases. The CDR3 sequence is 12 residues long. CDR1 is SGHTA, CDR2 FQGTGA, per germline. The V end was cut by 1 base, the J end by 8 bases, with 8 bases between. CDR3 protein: CASSLRGEEAFF. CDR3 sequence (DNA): TGTGCCAGCAGCTTAAGGGGGGAAGAAGCTTTCTTT.

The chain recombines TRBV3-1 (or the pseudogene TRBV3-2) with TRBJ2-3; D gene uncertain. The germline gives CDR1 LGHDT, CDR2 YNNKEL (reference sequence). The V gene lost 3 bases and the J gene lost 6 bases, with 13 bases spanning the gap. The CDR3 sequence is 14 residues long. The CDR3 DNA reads TGTGCCAGCAGCCACCTCCGGCGGCCCGATACGCAGTATTTT. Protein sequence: CASSHLRRPDTQYF.

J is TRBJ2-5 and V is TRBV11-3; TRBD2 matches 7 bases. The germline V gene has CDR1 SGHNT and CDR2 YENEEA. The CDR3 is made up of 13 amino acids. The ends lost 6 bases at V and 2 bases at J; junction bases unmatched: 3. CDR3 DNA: TGTGCCAGCAGTAAGCGGGAACAAGAGACCCAGTACTTC. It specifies CASSKREQETQYF.

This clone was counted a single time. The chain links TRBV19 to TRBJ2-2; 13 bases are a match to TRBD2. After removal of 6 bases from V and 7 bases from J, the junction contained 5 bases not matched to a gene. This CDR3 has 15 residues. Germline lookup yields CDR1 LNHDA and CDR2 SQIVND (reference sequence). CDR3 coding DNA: TGTGCCAGTAGGGGACTAGCGGGATTGGGCGGGGAGCTGTTTTTT. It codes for CASRGLAGLGGELFF.